The rows below give T cell receptor beta chains drawn from one sample of a study of cytomegalovirus exposure and HLA in healthy donors. Repertoires were generated with immunoSEQ multiplex PCR, while TCRdb's copy carries only in-frame clones and drops some. The data contain roughly 190,000 clones, around 86% of them singletons. The sample consisted of PBMCs. The receptors originated from a man aged 40-49 years in good health and CMV-seropositive. Both conserved end residues are part of each CDR3. Each record gives: J gene, clone size, V gene, CDR3 length, D gene, CDR3 protein, CDR3 DNA. A D gene is named only where the DNA matches it firmly. Expanded clones get a size class; other rows say once, few or many, or leave the size out.

TRBJ1-6 - TRBV5-1 16 - CASSLMGGGGNSPLHF TGCGCCAGCAGCCTCATGGGGGGAGGTGGAAATTCACCCCTCCACTTT
TRBJ1-6 - TRBV5-4 15 TRBD1 CASSFSSTGQSPLHF TGTGCCAGCAGCTTTTCTTCGACAGGGCAGTCACCCCTCCACTTT
TRBJ2-6 - TRBV6-5 15 - CASREYSSGANVLTF TGTGCCAGCAGAGAGTACAGCTCTGGGGCCAACGTCCTGACTTTC
TRBJ1-6 - TRBV9 14 - CASSVKQGNSPLHF TGTGCCAGCAGCGTGAAACAGGGCAATTCACCCCTCCACTTT
TRBJ1-2 few TRBV5-1 15 - CASSSGQSWDYGYTF TGCGCCAGCAGCTCCGGACAGTCCTGGGACTATGGCTACACCTTC
TRBJ2-2 - TRBV2 15 TRBD1 CASTGQGAGAGELFF TGTGCCAGCACCGGACAGGGGGCTGGCGCCGGGGAGCTGTTTTTT
TRBJ2-3 - TRBV4-2 16 - CASRRRGPTSPHTQYF TGTGCCAGCCGAAGGAGGGGACCTACCTCTCCCCATACGCAGTATTTT
TRBJ2-5 - TRBV11-3 14 - CASSLGLGGETQYF TGTGCCAGCAGCTTAGGATTGGGGGGAGAGACCCAGTACTTC
TRBJ2-7 - TRBV19 14 TRBD1 CASSFLDRGSEQYF TGTGCCAGTAGTTTCCTGGACAGGGGTTCCGAGCAGTACTTC
TRBJ2-4 - TRBV15 13 - CATSPLAKNIQYF TGTGCCACCAGTCCCCTAGCCAAAAACATTCAGTACTTC
TRBJ2-5 - TRBV18 14 - CASSQKASAETQYF TGTGCCAGCTCACAGAAGGCTAGCGCAGAGACCCAGTACTTC
TRBJ1-5 - TRBV19 16 TRBD1 CASSAVTGALSQPQHF TGTGCCAGTAGTGCAGTGACAGGGGCCCTCAGTCAGCCCCAGCATTTT
TRBJ2-1 - TRBV29-1 12 - CSADAPPGEQFF TGCAGCGCCGATGCGCCCCCTGGTGAGCAGTTCTTC
TRBJ2-7 - TRBV13 15 - CASSPSGAGAYEQYF TGTGCCAGCAGTCCTTCAGGGGCCGGTGCCTACGAGCAGTACTTC
TRBJ2-7 - TRBV5-1 15 TRBD1 CASSAQPGQGAEQYF TGCGCCAGCAGCGCGCAACCGGGACAGGGGGCCGAGCAGTACTTC
TRBJ2-5 - TRBV14 15 - CASSHSRGPQETQYF TGTGCCAGCAGCCACTCCAGAGGGCCCCAAGAGACCCAGTACTTC
TRBJ1-2 - TRBV9 13 - CASSANSLWGYTF TGTGCCAGCAGCGCCAACTCCCTATGGGGCTACACCTTC
TRBJ1-5 - TRBV15 17 TRBD1 CATSRENRGLPDQPQHF TGTGCCACCAGCAGAGAAAACAGGGGGCTCCCCGATCAGCCCCAGCATTTT
TRBJ2-5 - TRBV7-3 15 - CASSLNVWEDETQYF TGTGCCAGCAGCTTAAATGTCTGGGAGGATGAGACCCAGTACTTC
TRBJ1-1 - TRBV30 13 TRBD1 CAWGAGGNTEAFF TGTGCATGGGGGGCAGGGGGCAACACTGAAGCTTTCTTT
TRBJ2-1 - TRBV18 16 - CASSPEERKMLDEQFF TGTGCCAGCTCACCAGAAGAGAGGAAGATGTTGGATGAGCAGTTCTTC
TRBJ2-3 - TRBV18 17 TRBD1 CASSPIRDRASTDTQYF TGTGCCAGCTCACCAATCAGGGACAGGGCTAGCACAGATACGCAGTATTTT
TRBJ1-6 - TRBV30 11 - CAWGGNSPLHF TGTGCCTGGGGGGGGAATTCACCCCTCCACTTT
TRBJ2-3 - TRBV4-3 15 - CASSQAWGGTDTQYF TGCGCCAGCAGCCAAGCCTGGGGAGGTACAGATACGCAGTATTTT
TRBJ2-7 - TRBV28 15 - CASSPSGGVSNEQYF TGTGCCAGCAGCCCCAGCGGCGGGGTCTCCAACGAGCAGTACTTC
TRBJ1-2 - TRBV5-6 13 - CASSLGEGYGYTF TGTGCCAGCAGCCTCGGGGAGGGATATGGCTACACCTTC
TRBJ1-1 few TRBV7-6 16 TRBD1 CASSPRDSPRNTEAFF TGTGCCAGCAGCCCACGGGACAGCCCGAGGAACACTGAAGCTTTCTTT
TRBJ1-2 - TRBV9 13 - CASSVEGPAGYTF TGTGCCAGCAGCGTAGAGGGGCCAGCCGGCTACACCTTC
TRBJ1-1 - TRBV23-1 11 - CASSHQTEAFF TGCGCCAGCAGTCACCAGACTGAAGCTTTCTTT
TRBJ2-4 - TRBV14 17 - CASSHLTGVPAKNIQYF TGTGCCAGCAGCCACCTCACAGGCGTGCCGGCCAAAAACATTCAGTACTTC
TRBJ2-2 - TRBV7-7 15 TRBD1 CASSLRTGKTGELFF TGTGCTAGCAGCTTAAGGACAGGGAAAACCGGGGAGCTGTTTTTT
TRBJ2-3 - TRBV7-2 18 TRBD2 CASSFLGLAGGLSDTQYF TGTGCCAGCAGCTTTCTGGGACTAGCGGGGGGGCTATCAGATACGCAGTATTTT
TRBJ1-1 - TRBV29-1 13 TRBD1 CSVGNRGNTEAFF TGCAGCGTTGGAAACAGGGGAAACACTGAAGCTTTCTTT
TRBJ2-5 few TRBV5-1 16 TRBD2 CASSLLGRGRRETQYF TGCGCCAGCAGCTTGCTGGGGCGGGGGAGACGGGAGACCCAGTACTTC
TRBJ2-1 - TRBV5-4 16 - CASSWGFGSGHNEQFF TGTGCCAGCAGCTGGGGGTTTGGTAGCGGTCACAATGAGCAGTTCTTC
TRBJ1-5 - TRBV27 15 - CASRPYPAGAQPQHF TGTGCCAGCAGGCCTTACCCCGCAGGGGCTCAGCCCCAGCATTTT
TRBJ2-7 - TRBV15 14 - CATSRAGLSYEQYF TGTGCCACCAGCAGAGCGGGTTTAAGCTACGAGCAGTACTTC
TRBJ1-2 few TRBV19 13 TRBD1 CAVSRDRVSGYTF TGTGCCGTCTCCCGGGACAGGGTTAGTGGCTACACCTTC
TRBJ2-7 - TRBV11-2 14 - CASSPRIQGSEQYF TGTGCCAGCAGCCCCCGCATACAGGGAAGCGAGCAGTACTTC
TRBJ2-7 few TRBV9 12 - CASSEGSHEQYF TGTGCCAGCAGCGAGGGGTCCCACGAGCAGTACTTC
TRBJ2-1 - TRBV9 16 TRBD1 CASSPLLRDRYNEQFF TGTGCCAGCAGCCCCCTCCTCCGGGACAGGTACAATGAGCAGTTCTTC
TRBJ2-6 - TRBV9 16 - CASSPLGLGGANVLTF TGTGCCAGCAGCCCACTAGGTCTTGGTGGGGCCAACGTCCTGACTTTC
TRBJ1-5 - TRBV9 15 TRBD1 CASSADRGGNQPQHF TGTGCCAGCAGCGCGGACAGGGGTGGCAATCAGCCCCAGCATTTT
TRBJ2-3 - TRBV18 15 - CASSHSIPSTDTQYF TGTGCCAGCTCACACAGCATTCCCAGCACAGATACGCAGTATTTT
TRBJ2-3 - TRBV6-1 14 TRBD2 CASSEGPSGGTQYF TGTGCCAGCAGTGAGGGCCCCTCGGGGGGTACGCAGTATTTT
TRBJ2-7 - TRBV19 13 - CASSIDGEYEQYF TGTGCCAGTAGTATAGATGGAGAGTACGAGCAGTACTTC
TRBJ2-5 once TRBV30 12 - CAWSAGEETQYF TGTGCCTGGAGTGCGGGGGAAGAGACCCAGTACTTC
TRBJ2-2 - TRBV11-2 15 - CASSLVRRTTGELFF TGTGCCAGCAGCTTAGTCCGTCGGACAACCGGGGAGCTGTTTTTT